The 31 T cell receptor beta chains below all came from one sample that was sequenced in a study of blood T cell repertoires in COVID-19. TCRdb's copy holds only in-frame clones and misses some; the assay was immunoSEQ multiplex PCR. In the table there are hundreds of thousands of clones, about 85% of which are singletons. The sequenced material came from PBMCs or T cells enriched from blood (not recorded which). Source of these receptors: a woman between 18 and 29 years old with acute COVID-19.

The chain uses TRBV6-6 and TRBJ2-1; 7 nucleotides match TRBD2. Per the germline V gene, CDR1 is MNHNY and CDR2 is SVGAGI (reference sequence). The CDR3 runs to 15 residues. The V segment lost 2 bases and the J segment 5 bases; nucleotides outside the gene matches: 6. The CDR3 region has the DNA TGTGCCAGCAGTTACCCCCTTGCGGGGGACAATGAGCAGTTCTTC. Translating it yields CASSYPLAGDNEQFF.

CDR3 sequence (DNA): TGTGCCAGCAGCCCGCATCCTAGCGGAGGCTCCTACAATGAGCAGTTCTTC. It yields the protein CASSPHPSGGSYNEQFF. The V and J genes are TRBV11-2 and TRBJ2-1; 7 nucleotides align to TRBD2. The V gene's germline CDR1 is SGHAT and CDR2 FQNNGV. The ends lost 5 bases at V and 0 bases at J; junction bases unmatched: 10. This CDR3 contains 17 residues.

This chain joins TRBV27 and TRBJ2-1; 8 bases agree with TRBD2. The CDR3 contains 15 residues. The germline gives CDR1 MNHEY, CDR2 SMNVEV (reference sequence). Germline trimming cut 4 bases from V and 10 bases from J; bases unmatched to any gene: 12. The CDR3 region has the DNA TGTGCCAGCAGTTCGGCCGGGACTAGGAGGGGGGAGCAGTTCTTC. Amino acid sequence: CASSSAGTRRGEQFF.

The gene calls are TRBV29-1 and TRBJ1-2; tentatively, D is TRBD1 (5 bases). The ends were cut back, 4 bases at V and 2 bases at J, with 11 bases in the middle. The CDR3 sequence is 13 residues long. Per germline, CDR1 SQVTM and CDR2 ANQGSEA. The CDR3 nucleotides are TGCAGCGTTGTTTGGACATTGAACTATGGCTACACCTTC. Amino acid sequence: CSVVWTLNYGYTF.

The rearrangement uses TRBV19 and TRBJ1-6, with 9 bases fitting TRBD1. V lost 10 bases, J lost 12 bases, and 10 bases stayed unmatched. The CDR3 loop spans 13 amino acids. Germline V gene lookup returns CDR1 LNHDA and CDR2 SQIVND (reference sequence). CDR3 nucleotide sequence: TGTGCCACCAAAGGACAGGGGATAGGACCCCTCCACTTT. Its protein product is CATKGQGIGPLHF.

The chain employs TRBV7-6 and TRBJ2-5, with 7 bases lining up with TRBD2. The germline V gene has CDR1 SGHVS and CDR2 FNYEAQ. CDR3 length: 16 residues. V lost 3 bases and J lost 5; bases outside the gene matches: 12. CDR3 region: CASSFGGETAQETQYF. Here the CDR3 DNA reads TGTGCCAGCAGCTTTGGGGGGGAGACCGCTCAGGAGACCCAGTACTTC.

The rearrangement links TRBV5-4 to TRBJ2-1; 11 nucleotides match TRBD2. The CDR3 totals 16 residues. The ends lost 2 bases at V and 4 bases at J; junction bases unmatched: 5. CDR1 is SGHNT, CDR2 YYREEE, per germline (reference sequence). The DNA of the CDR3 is TGTGCCAGCAGCTTTGGGGCTAGCGGGGGGTACAATGAGCAGTTCTTC. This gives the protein CASSFGASGGYNEQFF.

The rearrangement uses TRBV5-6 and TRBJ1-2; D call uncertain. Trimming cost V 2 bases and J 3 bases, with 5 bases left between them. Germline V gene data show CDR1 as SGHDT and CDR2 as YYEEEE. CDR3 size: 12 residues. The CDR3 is CASSLTDYGYTF. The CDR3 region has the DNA TGTGCCAGCAGCTTAACAGACTATGGCTACACCTTC.

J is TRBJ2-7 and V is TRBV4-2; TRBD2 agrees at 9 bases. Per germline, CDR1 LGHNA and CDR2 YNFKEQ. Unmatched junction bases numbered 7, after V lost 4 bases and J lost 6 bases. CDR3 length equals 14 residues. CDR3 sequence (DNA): TGTGCCAGCAGCCCTACAGCGGGAGGAGTCGAGCAGTACTTC. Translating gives CASSPTAGGVEQYF.

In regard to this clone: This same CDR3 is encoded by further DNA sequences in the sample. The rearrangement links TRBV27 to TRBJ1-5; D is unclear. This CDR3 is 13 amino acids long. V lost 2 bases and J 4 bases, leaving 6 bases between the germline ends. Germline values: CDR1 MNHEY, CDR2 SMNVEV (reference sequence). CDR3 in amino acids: CASSLRENQPQHF. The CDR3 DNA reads TGTGCCAGCAGTTTAAGAGAAAATCAGCCCCAGCATTTT.

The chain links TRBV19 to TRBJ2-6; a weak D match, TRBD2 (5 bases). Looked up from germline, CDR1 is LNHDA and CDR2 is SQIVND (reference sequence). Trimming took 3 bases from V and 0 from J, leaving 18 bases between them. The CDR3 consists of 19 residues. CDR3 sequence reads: CASSMRATTNPSGANVLTF. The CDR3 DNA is TGTGCCAGTAGTATGCGGGCGACAACCAACCCCTCTGGGGCCAACGTCCTGACTTTC.

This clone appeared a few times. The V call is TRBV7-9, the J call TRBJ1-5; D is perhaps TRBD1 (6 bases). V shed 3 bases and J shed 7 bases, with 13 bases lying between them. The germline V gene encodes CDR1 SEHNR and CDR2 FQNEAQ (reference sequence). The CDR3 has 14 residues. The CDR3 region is CASSLAGVGQPQHF. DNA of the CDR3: TGTGCCAGCAGCTTGGCAGGGGTGGGGCAGCCCCAGCATTTT.

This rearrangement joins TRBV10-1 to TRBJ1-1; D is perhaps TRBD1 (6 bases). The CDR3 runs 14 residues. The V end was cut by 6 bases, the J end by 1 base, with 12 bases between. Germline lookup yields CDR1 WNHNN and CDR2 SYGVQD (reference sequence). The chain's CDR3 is CASRESRGNTEAFF. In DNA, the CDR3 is TGCGCCAGCAGGGAATCCAGGGGGAACACTGAAGCTTTCTTT.

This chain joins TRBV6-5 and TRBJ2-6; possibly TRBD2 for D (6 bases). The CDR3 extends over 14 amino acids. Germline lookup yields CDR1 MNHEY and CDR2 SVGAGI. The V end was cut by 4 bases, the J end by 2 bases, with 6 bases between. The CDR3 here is CASSSGAGANVLTF. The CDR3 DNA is TGTGCCAGCAGTTCGGGGGCTGGGGCCAACGTCCTGACTTTC.

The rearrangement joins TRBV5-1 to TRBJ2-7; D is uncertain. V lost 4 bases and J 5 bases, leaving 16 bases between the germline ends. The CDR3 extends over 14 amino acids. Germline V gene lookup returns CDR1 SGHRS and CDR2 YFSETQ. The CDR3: CASSAQQSRDEQYF. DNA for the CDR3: TGCGCCAGCAGCGCGCAGCAGTCCCGGGACGAGCAGTACTTC.

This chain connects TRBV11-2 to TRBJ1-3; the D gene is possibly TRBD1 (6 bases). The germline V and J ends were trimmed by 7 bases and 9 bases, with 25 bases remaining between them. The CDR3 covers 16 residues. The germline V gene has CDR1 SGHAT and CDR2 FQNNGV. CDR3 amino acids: CASNQIGQGQISTIYF. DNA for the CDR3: TGTGCCAGCAACCAAATTGGGCAGGGACAAATCAGCACCATATATTTT.

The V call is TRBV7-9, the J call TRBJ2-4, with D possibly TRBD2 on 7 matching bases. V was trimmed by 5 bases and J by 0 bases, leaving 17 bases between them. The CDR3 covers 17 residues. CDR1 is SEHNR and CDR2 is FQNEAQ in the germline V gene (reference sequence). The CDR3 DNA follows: TGTGCCAGCAGCGGCATACAGGGAGGGTTAGCCAAAAACATTCAGTACTTC. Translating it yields CASSGIQGGLAKNIQYF.

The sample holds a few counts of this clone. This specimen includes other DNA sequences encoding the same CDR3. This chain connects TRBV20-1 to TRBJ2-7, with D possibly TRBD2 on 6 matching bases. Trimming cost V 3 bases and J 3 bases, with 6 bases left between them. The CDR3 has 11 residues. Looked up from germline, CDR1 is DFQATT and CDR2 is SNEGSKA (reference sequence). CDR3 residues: CSASGGYEQYF. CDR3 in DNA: TGCAGTGCTAGCGGGGGCTACGAGCAGTACTTC.

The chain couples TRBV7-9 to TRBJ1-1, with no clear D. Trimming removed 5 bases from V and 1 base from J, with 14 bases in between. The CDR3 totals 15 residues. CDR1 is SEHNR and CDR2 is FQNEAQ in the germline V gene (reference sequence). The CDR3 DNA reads TGTGCCAGCAGCCCTACTGCCGTAAAGAACACTGAAGCTTTCTTT. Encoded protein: CASSPTAVKNTEAFF.

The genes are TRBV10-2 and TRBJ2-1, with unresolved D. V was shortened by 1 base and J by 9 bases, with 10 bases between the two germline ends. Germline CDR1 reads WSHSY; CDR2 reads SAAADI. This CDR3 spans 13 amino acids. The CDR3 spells CASSEFESSEQFF. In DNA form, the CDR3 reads TGCGCCAGCAGTGAGTTCGAGAGTAGTGAGCAGTTCTTC.

The CDR3 bases are TGCGCCAGCAAATCGGATAATTCACCCCTCCACTTT. Its translation is CASKSDNSPLHF. The rearrangement links TRBV5-1 to TRBJ1-6; D gene unclear. The V and J ends lost 6 bases and 5 bases respectively, with 6 bases between them. Germline CDR1 SGHRS, CDR2 YFSETQ. This CDR3 is 12 amino acids long.

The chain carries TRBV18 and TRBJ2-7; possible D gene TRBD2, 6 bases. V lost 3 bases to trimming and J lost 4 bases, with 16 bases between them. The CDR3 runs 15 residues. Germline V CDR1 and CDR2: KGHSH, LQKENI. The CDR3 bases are TGTGCCAGCTCACCGTTCGGTAATAGCGGTTACGAGCAGTACTTC. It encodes CASSPFGNSGYEQYF.

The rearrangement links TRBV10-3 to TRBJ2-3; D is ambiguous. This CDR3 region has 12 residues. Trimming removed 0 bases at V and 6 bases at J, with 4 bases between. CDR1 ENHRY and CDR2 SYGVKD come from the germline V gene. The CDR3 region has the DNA TGTGCCATCAGTGAGTCGCGGGATACGCAGTATTTT. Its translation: CAISESRDTQYF.

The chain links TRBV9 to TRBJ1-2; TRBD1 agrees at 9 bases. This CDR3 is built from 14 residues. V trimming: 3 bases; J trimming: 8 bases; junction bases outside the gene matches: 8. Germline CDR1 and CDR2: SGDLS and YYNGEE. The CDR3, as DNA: TGTGCCAGCAGCGCCTACAGGGGGCGCGGAGGCTACACCTTC. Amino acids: CASSAYRGRGGYTF.

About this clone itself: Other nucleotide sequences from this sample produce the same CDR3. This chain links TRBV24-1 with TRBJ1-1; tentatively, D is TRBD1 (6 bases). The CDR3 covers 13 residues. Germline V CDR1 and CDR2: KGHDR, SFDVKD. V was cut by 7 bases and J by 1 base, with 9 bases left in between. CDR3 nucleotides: TGTGCCACCAGAGAGACAGGGAACACTGAAGCTTTCTTT. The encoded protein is CATRETGNTEAFF.

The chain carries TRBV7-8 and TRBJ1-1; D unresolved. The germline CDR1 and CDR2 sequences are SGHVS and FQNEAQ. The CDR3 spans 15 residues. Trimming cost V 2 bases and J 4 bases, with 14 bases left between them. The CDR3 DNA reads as TGTGCCAGCAGCTTAAAACCCGGGATGGGCACTGAAGCTTTCTTT. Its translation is CASSLKPGMGTEAFF.

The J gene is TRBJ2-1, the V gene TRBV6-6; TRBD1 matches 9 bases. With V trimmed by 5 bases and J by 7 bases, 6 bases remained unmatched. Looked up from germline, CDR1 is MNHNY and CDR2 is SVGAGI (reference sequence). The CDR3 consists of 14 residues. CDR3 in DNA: TGTGCCAGCAGTACACAGGGGGCGGGAAATGAGCAGTTCTTC. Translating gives CASSTQGAGNEQFF.

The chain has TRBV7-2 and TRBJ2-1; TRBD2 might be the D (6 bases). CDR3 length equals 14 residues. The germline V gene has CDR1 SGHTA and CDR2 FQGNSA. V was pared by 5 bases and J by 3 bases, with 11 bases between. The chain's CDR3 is CASSLSGSYNEQFF. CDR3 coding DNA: TGTGCCAGCAGCCTTAGCGGAAGCTACAATGAGCAGTTCTTC.

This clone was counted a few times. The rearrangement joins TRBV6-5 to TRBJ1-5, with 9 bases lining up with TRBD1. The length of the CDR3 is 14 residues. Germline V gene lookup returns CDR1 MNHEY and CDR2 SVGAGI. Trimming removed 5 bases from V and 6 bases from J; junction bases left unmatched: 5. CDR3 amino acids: CASSRTGEVQPQHF. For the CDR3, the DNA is TGTGCCAGCAGTCGGACAGGGGAGGTTCAGCCCCAGCATTTT.

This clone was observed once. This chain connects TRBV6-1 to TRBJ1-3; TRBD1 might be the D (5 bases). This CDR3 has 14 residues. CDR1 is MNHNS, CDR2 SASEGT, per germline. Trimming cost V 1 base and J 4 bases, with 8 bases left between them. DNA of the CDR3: TGTGCCAGCAGTGAAGATCACAGGGGAAACACCATATATTTT. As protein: CASSEDHRGNTIYF.

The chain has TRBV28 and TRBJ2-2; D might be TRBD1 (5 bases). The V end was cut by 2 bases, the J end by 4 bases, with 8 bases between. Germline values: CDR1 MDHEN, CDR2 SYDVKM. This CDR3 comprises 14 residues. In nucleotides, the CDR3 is TGTGCCAGCAGTTTAGTGGGGCGCACCGGGGAGCTGTTTTTT. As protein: CASSLVGRTGELFF.